Listed here are 32 T cell receptor beta chains from one sample, sequenced in a study of breast tumors, draining lymph nodes, adjacent tissues. Axillary draining lymph nodes of breast cancer patients supplied the node samples. TCRdb re-derived calls from the multiplex PCR reads in MiXCR, one entry per CDR3 protein. The data contain 200,000 or so distinct CDR3 sequences, 31% of them singletons. The sample was axillary lymph node tissue. These receptors were taken from a female donor with breast cancer. Some clones in this sample may be carry-over from other donors' samples.

At least ten counts were recorded for this clonotype. The chain couples TRBV19 to TRBJ1-4, with 8 bases that match TRBD1. V was pared by 9 bases and J by 8 bases, with 8 bases of the junction left unmatched. The CDR3 extends over 13 amino acids. Germline V gene lookup returns CDR1 LNHDA and CDR2 SQIVND (reference sequence). The CDR3 coding sequence is TGTGCCAGCCAGACAGGGGACAACGAAAAACTGTTTTTT. Its protein product is CASQTGDNEKLFF.

In its sample, this clonotype was seen many times. V and J are TRBV7-2 and TRBJ2-7, with 7 positions matching TRBD1. Germline V gene sequence: CDR1 SGHTA, CDR2 FQGNSA. Trimming cost V 5 bases and J 2 bases; bases outside gene matches: 9. This CDR3 is built from 15 residues. The CDR3 reads CASSETGTEPYEQYF. The CDR3 coding sequence is TGTGCCAGCAGCGAAACCGGGACAGAGCCCTACGAGCAGTACTTC.

The gene calls are TRBV29-1 and TRBJ1-4; D not resolved. Trimming removed 5 bases from V and 10 bases from J, with 14 bases in between. The germline gives CDR1 SQVTM, CDR2 ANQGSEA. The CDR3 contains 12 residues. CDR3: CSVLPYEGKLFF. For the CDR3, the DNA is TGCAGCGTTCTGCCCTATGAAGGAAAACTGTTTTTT.

Many counts were recorded for this clonotype. J is TRBJ1-2 and V is TRBV15; the D is unclear. Looked up from germline, CDR1 is LNHNV and CDR2 is YYDKDF (reference sequence). The CDR3 contains 13 residues. V dropped 0 bases and J dropped 2 bases, with 4 bases sitting between them. CDR3 region: CATSRDGNYGYTF. The CDR3 DNA sequence: TGTGCCACCAGCAGAGATGGGAACTATGGCTACACCTTC.

This clonotype showed up just a few times. V and J are TRBV20-1 and TRBJ2-2, with 8 bases matching TRBD2. CDR1 and CDR2 (germline): DFQATT, SNEGSKA (reference sequence). The CDR3 is 16 amino acids. Germline trimming cut 3 bases from V and 7 bases from J; bases unmatched to any gene: 13. The CDR3 reads CSARGGPAGEVGELFF. CDR3 coding DNA: TGCAGTGCTAGGGGGGGACCAGCGGGGGAGGTCGGGGAGCTGTTTTTT.

This clonotype was counted ten times or more. The genes are TRBV6-4 and TRBJ2-2; 7 positions match TRBD1. The CDR3 runs to 15 residues. J gave up 4 bases and V 4 bases, and 6 bases lay outside the gene matches. Germline lookup yields CDR1 MRHNA and CDR2 SNTAGT. CDR3 bases: TGTGCCAGCAGTGCTGAGGGGGCAGGCACCGGGGAGCTGTTTTTT. Its protein is CASSAEGAGTGELFF.

This clonotype showed up many times. The chain employs TRBV5-4 and TRBJ2-5; D perhaps matches TRBD2 (6 bases). This CDR3 has 15 residues. V was cut by 2 bases and J by 0 bases, with 11 bases left in between. CDR1 and CDR2 from the germline V gene are SGHNT and YYREEE (reference sequence). The CDR3 sequence is CASSLFSSDQETQYF. The CDR3, as DNA: TGTGCCAGCAGCTTATTCTCTAGCGACCAAGAGACCCAGTACTTC.

This CDR3 is CSVDGTDLGNSPLHF. The CDR3 coding sequence is TGCAGCGTTGATGGGACGGACTTAGGGAATTCACCCCTCCACTTT. V is TRBV29-1 and J is TRBJ1-6; D is possibly TRBD1 (5 bases). The germline V gene has CDR1 SQVTM and CDR2 ANQGSEA. The CDR3 is 15 amino acids. Trimming removed 3 bases from V and 7 bases from J, with 16 bases in between.

This clonotype was picked up many times. This chain connects TRBV5-1 to TRBJ2-1; 10 bases are a match to TRBD1. Germline V gene lookup returns CDR1 SGHRS and CDR2 YFSETQ. There are 15 residues in the CDR3. The J segment lost 9 bases and the V segment lost 4 bases, leaving 10 bases of the junction unmatched. CDR3 protein: CASSPRGQGVGEQFF. The CDR3 nucleotides are TGCGCCAGCAGCCCTCGCGGACAGGGGGTCGGTGAGCAGTTCTTC.

In regard to this clonotype: This may be a read error, as it is one base from a much larger clone. The gene calls are TRBV6-2 or TRBV6-3 and TRBJ2-2; 9 bases are a match to TRBD2. J gave up 2 bases and V 7 bases, and 14 bases lay outside the gene matches. The germline gives CDR1 MNHEY, CDR2 SVGEGT. The CDR3 sequence is 18 residues long. The DNA for the CDR3 is TGTGCCAGCACCATACGAGCGGGAGGCCGAGGCAACACCGGGGAGCTGTTTTTT. It translates to CASTIRAGGRGNTGELFF.

The chain carries TRBV5-1 and TRBJ1-2; maybe TRBD1 (5 bases). The germline CDR1 and CDR2 sequences are SGHRS and YFSETQ. V lost 4 bases and J 10 bases, leaving 26 bases between the germline ends. The CDR3 spans 16 residues. The DNA of the CDR3 is TGCGCCAGCAGCGAGGACGGCCGGGGGATGGAACTTGACTACACCTTC. This translates into CASSEDGRGMELDYTF.

This clonotype was observed many times. The chain joins TRBV20-1 to TRBJ1-2; a weak D match, TRBD1 (5 bases). The CDR3 is 11 amino acids. The germline V gene has CDR1 DFQATT and CDR2 SNEGSKA (reference sequence). The V and J ends lost 5 bases and 4 bases respectively, with 8 bases between them. The CDR3 DNA reads TGCAGTGCTCGGACACTCTATGGCTACACCTTC. Its translation is CSARTLYGYTF.

A note on this clonotype: A much larger clone differs by one base, so this may be a read error. This chain links TRBV28 with TRBJ2-5, with 8 bases matching TRBD1. V trimming: 5 bases; J trimming: 9 bases; junction bases outside the gene matches: 17. Per the germline V gene, CDR1 is MDHEN and CDR2 is SYDVKM. The CDR3 is 16 residues long. CDR3 sequence (DNA): TGTGCCAGCAGTCCCCGGACAGGGACAGTTGTAGTGCCCCAGTACTTC. The encoded protein is CASSPRTGTVVVPQYF. The full variable domain, in which reference TRBV28 and TRBJ2-5 provide the parts outside the CDR3, is DVKVTQSSRYLVKRTGEKVFLECVQDMDHENMFWYRQDPGLGLRLIYFSYDVKMKEKGDIPEGYSVSREKKERFSLILESASTNQTSMYLCASSPRTGTVVVPQYFGPGTRLLVL.

There are a few counts of this clonotype. This chain links TRBV27 with TRBJ1-2; maybe TRBD1 (6 bases). Trimming pared 5 bases from V and 0 bases from J, leaving 16 bases between. This CDR3 comprises 16 residues. Germline V gives CDR1 MNHEY, CDR2 SMNVEV (reference sequence). The DNA of the CDR3 is TGTGCCAGCAGTCCCTACGGGGGGCGGGCTAACTATGGCTACACCTTC. Translating it yields CASSPYGGRANYGYTF.

There are many counts of this clonotype. The rearrangement links TRBV7-8 to TRBJ2-1; 12 bases are shared with TRBD2. The trim removed 5 bases at V and 9 bases at J, leaving 8 bases unmatched. This CDR3 contains 15 residues. Germline CDR1 SGHVS, CDR2 FQNEAQ. The CDR3 coding sequence is TGTGCCAGCAGCCTGACTAGCGGGAGAAAGATTGAGCAGTTCTTC. This sequence encodes CASSLTSGRKIEQFF.

Worth noting for this clonotype: A much larger clone differs from this one at a single base, so this may be a read error. V gene TRBV6-1 combines with J gene TRBJ2-3, with TRBD2 identical over 8 bases. V lost 8 bases to trimming and J lost 5 bases; unmatched junction nucleotides: 12. The CDR3 covers 15 residues. Germline values: CDR1 MNHNS, CDR2 SASEGT. The CDR3, as DNA: TGTGCCAGCGGCAGTAGCGGGAAACGCATAGATACGCAGTATTTT. This encodes CASGSSGKRIDTQYF.

This clonotype was counted ten times or more. The J gene is TRBJ2-1, the V gene TRBV3-1; D is unresolved. The V gene lost 3 bases and the J gene lost 8 bases, with 8 bases spanning the gap. Germline assignment: CDR1 LGHDT and CDR2 YNNKEL (reference sequence). CDR3 length equals 12 residues. Here the CDR3 reads CASSHVTHEQFF. As DNA, the CDR3 is TGTGCCAGCAGCCACGTAACCCATGAGCAGTTCTTC.

In this sample, this clonotype turned up a few times. This could be a read error, since a much larger clone is one nucleotide away. The chain is built from TRBV20-1 and TRBJ1-5, with 8 bases lining up with TRBD1. This CDR3 is built from 15 residues. The junction had 10 bases not matched to a gene; V was cut back by 3 bases and J by 6 bases. Germline V gene lookup returns CDR1 DFQATT and CDR2 SNEGSKA (reference sequence). This CDR3 is CSARGIRQGTQPQHF. CDR3 in DNA: TGCAGTGCTAGGGGGATAAGACAGGGGACTCAGCCCCAGCATTTT.

This clonotype was observed a handful of times. One base away lies a much larger clone, so this may be a sequencing read error. The rearrangement uses TRBV19 and TRBJ2-1; D gene unclear. The CDR3 has 13 amino acids. Germline assignment: CDR1 LNHDA and CDR2 SQIVND (reference sequence). V was trimmed by 8 bases and J by 9 bases, leaving 17 bases between them. CDR3 coding DNA: TGTGCCAGTTCTGACTCTAGAGAACGTGAGCAGTTCTTC. The encoded protein is CASSDSREREQFF.

Comments on this clonotype: A much larger clone lies one base from this, so it may be a read error. The CDR3 does not end in the conserved phenylalanine or tryptophan, so this is likely a read error. The chain combines TRBV18 with TRBJ1-6; unclear D gene. Germline V gene sequence: CDR1 KGHSH, CDR2 LQKENI. The CDR3 totals 18 residues. V lost 1 base, J lost 5 bases, and 18 bases lay in between. CDR3 DNA: TGTGCCAGCTCACCACAGAGAAGGAGGTCCCAAGATAATTCACCCCTCCACGTT. It is translated as CASSPQRRRSQDNSPLHV.

For this clonotype: This may be a read error, as it is one base from a much larger clone. The rearrangement joins TRBV20-1 to TRBJ1-2; D remains ambiguous. There are 12 residues in the CDR3. Germline CDR1 is DFQATT and CDR2 is SNEGSKA (reference sequence). The DNA of the CDR3 is TGCAGTGCTAGAGTGTCGCGCTATGGCTCCACCTTC. Amino acid sequence: CSARVSRYGSTF.

This clonotype came up many times. The rearrangement links TRBV7-2 to TRBJ1-5; TRBD1 aligns across 9 bases. Germline V gene lookup returns CDR1 SGHTA and CDR2 FQGNSA. V lost 1 base and J lost 4; bases outside the gene matches: 2. The length of the CDR3 is 15 residues. The CDR3 DNA reads as TGTGCCAGCAGCTTAGGTGGGACAGGGAATCAGCCCCAGCATTTT. Amino acids: CASSLGGTGNQPQHF.

This clonotype appeared a few times. The chain joins TRBV7-3 to TRBJ1-2; 9 nucleotides agree with TRBD1. The V segment lost 4 bases and the J segment 7 bases; nucleotides outside the gene matches: 4. Germline-derived CDR1 and CDR2 are SGHTA and FQGTGA. The CDR3 consists of 13 residues. CDR3 coding DNA: TGTGCCAGCAGCTCGGGACAGGGCCGTGGCTACACCTTC. Translated: CASSSGQGRGYTF.

This clonotype was counted ten times or more. This chain joins TRBV20-1 and TRBJ2-7, with 9 bases lining up with TRBD1. The CDR3 has 11 amino acids. J was trimmed by 7 bases and V by 6 bases; bases with no gene match: 4. CDR1 and CDR2 (germline): DFQATT, SNEGSKA (reference sequence). CDR3 protein: CSATGGQEQYF. CDR3 DNA sequence: TGCAGTGCCACAGGGGGCCAGGAGCAGTACTTC.

This clonotype has a handful of counts. The chain has TRBV18 and TRBJ2-5; the match to TRBD1 covers 10 bases. CDR3 size: 15 residues. V shed 3 bases and J 5 bases; nucleotides not matched to a gene: 6. Germline-derived CDR1 and CDR2 are KGHSH and LQKENI. CDR3 nucleotides: TGTGCCAGCTCACCGCGACAGGGGGCGATCGAGACCCAGTACTTC. Encoded protein: CASSPRQGAIETQYF.

Many counts were recorded for this clonotype. V and J are TRBV5-1 and TRBJ1-5; the D is unclear. The CDR3 is 13 amino acids. Germline V CDR1 and CDR2: SGHRS, YFSETQ. Trimming cost V 1 base and J 5 bases, with 7 bases left between them. The CDR3 DNA reads as TGCGCCAGCAGCTTGACGGTTGATCAGCCCCAGCATTTT. It is translated as CASSLTVDQPQHF.

The rearrangement links TRBV11-1 to TRBJ2-5, with TRBD1 identical over 12 bases. Germline V gene data show CDR1 as SGHAT and CDR2 as FQDESV (reference sequence). The CDR3 runs 18 residues. Germline trimming cut 6 bases from V and 4 bases from J; bases unmatched to any gene: 15. The CDR3 reads CASSARDRGRWGPETQYF. CDR3 bases: TGTGCCAGCAGTGCTAGGGACAGGGGGCGCTGGGGTCCAGAGACCCAGTACTTC.

The chain carries TRBV11-2 and TRBJ2-7; TRBD2 is a possible D gene (6 bases). Germline-derived CDR1 and CDR2 are SGHAT and FQNNGV. Trimming took off 0 bases at V and 0 bases at J, with 9 bases between the two ends. This CDR3 spans 15 amino acids. The CDR3 coding sequence is TGTGCCAGCAGCTTAGATCGCGGGACCTCCTACGAGCAGTACTTC. It yields the protein CASSLDRGTSYEQYF.

This clonotype was observed a handful of times. A read error may explain this, as a much larger clone is one base away. This chain joins TRBV20-1 and TRBJ2-7; TRBD2 is a possible D gene (6 bases). The CDR3 totals 15 residues. CDR1 DFQATT and CDR2 SNEGSKA come from the germline V gene (reference sequence). This CDR3 is CSARDQHNPAGAGNF. In DNA, the CDR3 is TGCAGTGCTAGAGATCAGCACAACCCAGCGGGCGCCGGAAACTTC.

This clonotype occurred many times. The chain combines TRBV20-1 with TRBJ2-3, with 8 bases fitting TRBD2. The junction had 18 bases not matched to a gene; V was cut back by 0 bases and J by 1 base. The CDR3 loop spans 20 amino acids. Germline V gene data show CDR1 as DFQATT and CDR2 as SNEGSKA (reference sequence). In DNA form, the CDR3 reads TGCAGTGCTAGAGATCCGGGACTAGATTTTGTCTTAGGTGGCACAGATACGCAGTATTTT. This encodes CSARDPGLDFVLGGTDTQYF.

Comment on this clonotype: This clone may be a read error of a much larger clone one base away. This chain connects TRBV5-4 to TRBJ2-1; maybe TRBD2 (7 bases). Germline assignment: CDR1 SGHNT and CDR2 YYREEE (reference sequence). The CDR3 totals 15 residues. CDR3 amino acids: CVSSAAKGGYNEQFF. The CDR3 DNA reads as TGTGTCAGCAGCGCGGCCAAGGGGGGGTACAATGAGCAGTTCTTC.

This clonotype has at least ten counts. The chain links TRBV2 to TRBJ2-7; TRBD2 is a possible D gene (5 bases). The CDR3 contains 13 residues. V shed 1 base and J shed 8 bases, with 12 bases lying between them. Germline CDR1 SNHLY, CDR2 FYNNEI. This CDR3 reads CASSEVAEGKQYF. The CDR3 DNA sequence: TGTGCCAGCAGTGAAGTGGCAGAGGGTAAGCAGTACTTC.